The 31 T cell receptor beta chains given below trace back to one sample, sequenced in a study of cytomegalovirus exposure and HLA in healthy donors. The PCR contained 60 Vbeta and 13 Jbeta primers. Here immunoSEQ multiplex PCR was the method, and the copy in TCRdb shows in-frame clones only, minus some. The sample contains 150,000 to 200,000 clones, 70% to 80% of which appear only once. The sequenced material came from PBMCs. The receptor source for this set is a woman in her forties in good health and CMV-seronegative.

This clone has a single count. This sequence joins TRBV5-6 and TRBJ1-6, with D tentatively TRBD1 (5 bases). The CDR3 consists of 14 residues. Looked up from germline, CDR1 is SGHDT and CDR2 is YYEEEE. With 0 bases removed from V and 7 bases from J, the gap between germline ends came to 8 bases. Here the CDR3 reads CASSLAGGNSPLHF. The CDR3 DNA reads TGTGCCAGCAGCTTGGCCGGGGGGAATTCACCCCTCCACTTT.

The gene calls are TRBV18 and TRBJ1-6; D uncertain. Germline values: CDR1 KGHSH, CDR2 LQKENI. Trimming stripped 2 bases from V and 6 bases from J, with 17 bases between. The CDR3 totals 17 residues. CDR3 DNA: TGTGCCAGCTCACCAGTGGACTCGGCGGCCTCTAATTCACCCCTCCACTTT. It codes for CASSPVDSAASNSPLHF.

The chain carries TRBV11-3 and TRBJ2-2, with a weak D call TRBD2 (5 bases). The CDR3 consists of 17 residues. In germline, CDR1 is SGHNT, CDR2 YENEEA. Trimming stripped 3 bases from V and 1 base from J, with 15 bases between. The CDR3 sequence: CASSFQQTGLNTGELFF. In DNA form, the CDR3 reads TGTGCCAGCAGCTTCCAACAGACCGGACTGAACACCGGGGAGCTGTTTTTT.

The genes are TRBV27 and TRBJ2-7, with TRBD1 matching 10 bases. The junction had 12 bases not matched to a gene; V was cut back by 5 bases and J by 2 bases. The CDR3 consists of 17 residues. Germline values: CDR1 MNHEY, CDR2 SMNVEV (reference sequence). The CDR3 loop is CASSGRQGAIPTYEQYF. The CDR3 region has the DNA TGTGCCAGCAGTGGGCGACAGGGGGCGATCCCAACCTACGAGCAGTACTTC.

The chain employs TRBV6-5 and TRBJ1-2, with TRBD1 identical over 10 bases. V dropped 6 bases and J dropped 7; count of bases not matched to a gene: 8. The germline CDR1 and CDR2 sequences are MNHEY and SVGAGI. This CDR3 has 14 residues. CDR3 sequence: CASSPPGQGSGYTF. The CDR3 DNA reads TGTGCCAGCAGCCCCCCGGGACAGGGGAGTGGCTACACCTTC.

The chain is built from TRBV5-1 and TRBJ2-3, with 12 bases identical to TRBD1. The CDR3 loop spans 14 amino acids. Looked up from germline, CDR1 is SGHRS and CDR2 is YFSETQ. The J segment lost 4 bases and the V segment lost 4 bases, leaving 1 base of the junction unmatched. CDR3 loop: CASSGTGGSDTQYF. The CDR3 bases are TGCGCCAGCAGCGGGACAGGGGGCTCAGATACGCAGTATTTT.

The chain uses TRBV6-5 and TRBJ1-2, with D possibly matching TRBD1 (6 bases). The ends were cut back, 6 bases at V and 5 bases at J, with 10 bases in the middle. CDR1 MNHEY and CDR2 SVGAGI come from the germline V gene. The CDR3 has 12 residues. The CDR3 here is CASRRDTYGYTF. The CDR3 DNA reads TGTGCCAGCAGGAGGGACACTTATGGCTACACCTTC.

The V gene is TRBV12-2, the J gene TRBJ1-3; TRBD1, the table's D call, lacks a check against the DNA. TRBV12-2 is a recognized pseudogene. The CDR3 consists of 16 residues. The CDR3, as DNA: TGTGCAAGTCGCTCCCGACCCGGACAGCATGGAAACACCATATATTTT. This gives the protein CASRSRPGQHGNTIYF.

This clone was seen just once. The identical CDR3 is also encoded by other nucleotide sequences in the sample. The chain combines TRBV29-1 with TRBJ2-1; the D gene is possibly TRBD2 (6 bases). V was clipped by 3 bases and J by 4 bases, with 10 bases between them. This CDR3 comprises 13 residues. Germline V gives CDR1 SQVTM, CDR2 ANQGSEA. Here the CDR3 reads CSVDAGGYNEQFF. CDR3 nucleotides: TGCAGCGTTGACGCCGGGGGTTACAATGAGCAGTTCTTC.

The rearrangement uses TRBV9 and TRBJ1-1, with 7 nucleotides matching TRBD1. The CDR3 spans 14 residues. Per the germline V gene, CDR1 is SGDLS and CDR2 is YYNGEE. The junction had 6 bases not matched to a gene; V was cut back by 4 bases and J by 3 bases. CDR3 sequence: CASSPRQGDTEAFF. The CDR3, as DNA: TGTGCCAGCAGCCCTCGACAGGGTGACACTGAAGCTTTCTTT.

The V gene is TRBV2, the J gene TRBJ1-5, with TRBD1 as a possible D gene (6 bases). This CDR3 has 14 amino acids. Trimming took 4 bases from V and 5 from J, leaving 12 bases between them. CDR1 and CDR2 from the germline V gene are SNHLY and FYNNEI. CDR3 loop: CASSVQGMDQPQHF. CDR3 nucleotide sequence: TGTGCCAGCAGTGTACAGGGTATGGATCAGCCCCAGCATTTT.

V is TRBV4-3 and J is TRBJ2-5; possible D gene TRBD2, 6 bases. Trimming left V 0 bases short and J 2 bases short, with 13 bases between. Germline assignment: CDR1 LGHNA and CDR2 YSLEER. The CDR3 totals 16 residues. The CDR3 sequence is CASSQDSSGNQETQYF. The DNA of the CDR3 is TGCGCCAGCAGCCAAGACAGTAGCGGTAATCAAGAGACCCAGTACTTC.

The V call is TRBV6-7, the J call TRBJ1-1, with 7 bases matching TRBD1. TRBV6-7 counts as an open reading frame of uncertain function. The CDR3 loop spans 18 amino acids. With 2 bases clipped from V and 4 bases from J, the junction kept 16 bases outside the gene matches. CDR3 nucleotide sequence: TGTGCCAGCAGTTACCGCAGGGGGGCCAAATCTCCGGCCACTGAAGCTTTCTTT. The encoded protein is CASSYRRGAKSPATEAFF.

CDR3: CASSERGNYGYTF. CDR3 DNA: TGTGCCAGCAGTGAAAGAGGGAACTATGGCTACACCTTC. The rearrangement links TRBV6-1 to TRBJ1-2; D gene uncertain. Germline assignment: CDR1 MNHNS and CDR2 SASEGT. This CDR3 contains 13 residues. The V end lost 2 bases, the J end lost 2 bases, and 6 bases lay between the germline ends.

The chain employs TRBV7-8 and TRBJ1-2, with TRBD1 matching over 8 bases. Germline V CDR1 and CDR2: SGHVS, FQNEAQ. The CDR3 runs to 13 residues. Trimming removed 5 bases from V and 8 bases from J; junction bases left unmatched: 7. The DNA of the CDR3 is TGTGCCAGCAGCCAGAGACAGGGGTACGGCTACACCTTC. Its translation is CASSQRQGYGYTF.

The V call is TRBV25-1, the J call TRBJ1-2; TRBD1 is a possible D gene (6 bases). The germline gives CDR1 MGHDK, CDR2 SYGVNS. The CDR3 has 14 amino acids. The V end was cut by 4 bases, the J end by 2 bases, with 11 bases between. In DNA, the CDR3 is TGTGCCAGCAGTGGGTGGGACAAAAACTATGGCTACACCTTC. Encoded protein: CASSGWDKNYGYTF.

This chain links TRBV6-6 with TRBJ2-1; 7 positions agree with TRBD2. The CDR3 is made up of 13 amino acids. Trimming took 4 bases from V and 6 from J; bases not matched to a gene: 3. Per the germline V gene, CDR1 is MNHNY and CDR2 is SVGAGI (reference sequence). CDR3 amino acids: CASSLRGTNEQFF. CDR3 DNA sequence: TGTGCCAGCAGTTTGCGGGGGACCAATGAGCAGTTCTTC.

This chain uses TRBV4-2 with TRBJ2-1; D possibly corresponds to TRBD2 (6 bases). The germline V and J ends were trimmed by 0 bases and 8 bases, with 32 bases remaining between them. Germline values: CDR1 LGHNA, CDR2 YNFKEQ. The CDR3 is made up of 21 amino acids. CDR3 sequence (DNA): TGTGCCAGCAGCCAAGATAGGGGTGTGGGTAGCGGACCGACAAGTGGCGATGAGCAGTTCTTC. It translates to CASSQDRGVGSGPTSGDEQFF.

This clone was seen a few times. The chain combines TRBV6-6 with TRBJ1-1; 10 bases fit TRBD1. V was pared by 2 bases and J by 3 bases, with 3 bases of the junction left unmatched. In germline, CDR1 is MNHNY, CDR2 SVGAGI (reference sequence). This CDR3 contains 15 residues. CDR3 coding DNA: TGTGCCAGCAGTTACCTCGGGACAGGGGACACTGAAGCTTTCTTT. Translating gives CASSYLGTGDTEAFF.

This chain connects TRBV4-1 to TRBJ1-4; no clear D gene. Germline CDR1 is MGHRA and CDR2 is YSYEKL. With 3 bases removed from V and 3 bases from J, the gap between germline ends came to 11 bases. The CDR3 is 15 residues long. The CDR3 loop reads CASSQNTRSNEKLFF. The CDR3 bases are TGCGCCAGCAGCCAGAATACGCGGTCTAATGAAAAACTGTTTTTT.

This clone has more than one count but fewer than ten. V is TRBV5-1 and J is TRBJ2-1, with D possibly TRBD2 on 6 matching bases. The CDR3 has 11 residues. Germline assignment: CDR1 SGHRS and CDR2 YFSETQ. V was shortened by 4 bases and J by 10 bases, with 9 bases between the two germline ends. The CDR3 is CASSGSGEQFF. As DNA, the CDR3 is TGCGCCAGCAGCGGTAGCGGAGAGCAGTTCTTC.

The chain combines TRBV29-1 with TRBJ2-1; tentatively, D is TRBD2 (5 bases). Trimming removed 2 bases at V and 9 bases at J, with 14 bases between. The germline gives CDR1 SQVTM, CDR2 ANQGSEA. The CDR3 length is 13 residues. The CDR3 DNA is TGCAGCGTTGAAAGAATAGAGGGTTGTGAGCAGTTCTTC. Its translation is CSVERIEGCEQFF.

This rearrangement joins TRBV7-8 to TRBJ2-7; TRBD1 matches 7 bases. The germline V gene has CDR1 SGHVS and CDR2 FQNEAQ. This CDR3 is 12 amino acids long. Losses at the gene ends were 6 bases for V and 5 bases for J; bases not matched to a gene: 4. CDR3 residues: CASRRQGDEQYF. CDR3 nucleotides: TGTGCCAGCAGACGACAGGGCGACGAGCAGTACTTC.

This sequence joins TRBV19 and TRBJ1-3; maybe TRBD1 (6 bases). V was pared by 9 bases and J by 4 bases, with 16 bases between. CDR3 length equals 14 residues. Germline V gene sequence: CDR1 LNHDA, CDR2 SQIVND (reference sequence). CDR3 sequence: CASDMGALGNTIYF. CDR3 in DNA: TGTGCCAGCGATATGGGGGCTTTAGGAAACACCATATATTTT.

The rearrangement joins TRBV2 to TRBJ1-2, with 9 bases matching TRBD1. After removal of 6 bases from V and 7 bases from J, the junction contained 6 bases not matched to a gene. The length of the CDR3 is 13 residues. In germline, CDR1 is SNHLY, CDR2 FYNNEI. CDR3 nucleotides: TGTGCCAGCAGCCCCGGGGGACAGGGTGGCTACACCTTC. Its protein product is CASSPGGQGGYTF.

This clone was seen a handful of times. The CDR3 spells CASSPGQGSYNEQFF. The CDR3 DNA follows: TGTGCCAGCAGCCCGGGACAGGGATCCTACAATGAGCAGTTCTTC. The chain recombines TRBV5-5 with TRBJ2-1, with 9 bases fitting TRBD1. The CDR3 has 15 residues. CDR1 and CDR2 from the germline V gene are SGHKS and YYEKEE (reference sequence). V was pared by 4 bases and J by 1 base, with 3 bases of the junction left unmatched.

The rearrangement joins TRBV5-6 to TRBJ2-3; no reliable D call. The germline V gene has CDR1 SGHDT and CDR2 YYEEEE. CDR3 size: 13 residues. V lost 0 bases and J 0 bases, leaving 2 bases between the germline ends. CDR3 sequence reads: CASSLVSTDTQYF. The CDR3 DNA is TGTGCCAGCAGCTTGGTAAGCACAGATACGCAGTATTTT.

This clone has more than one count but fewer than ten. The chain recombines TRBV9 with TRBJ1-1; 7 positions match TRBD1. The CDR3 loop spans 14 amino acids. Germline V CDR1 and CDR2: SGDLS, YYNGEE. V lost 3 bases, J lost 4 bases, and 6 bases stayed unmatched. In nucleotides, the CDR3 is TGTGCCAGCAGCGCGGGACAGCGTTCCACTGAAGCTTTCTTT. Protein sequence: CASSAGQRSTEAFF. Drawing the rest from reference TRBV9 and TRBJ1-1, the complete variable domain is DSGVTQTPKHLITATGQRVTLRCSPRSGDLSVYWYQQSLDQGLQFLIQYYNGEERAKGNILERFSAQQFPDLHSELNLSSLELGDSALYFCASSAGQRSTEAFFGQGTRLTVV.

The V gene is TRBV5-4, the J gene TRBJ2-7; 7 nucleotides match TRBD1. The V gene end was trimmed by 3 bases and the J gene end by 3 bases; junction bases not matched to a gene: 6. CDR3 size: 14 residues. Germline CDR1 and CDR2: SGHNT and YYREEE (reference sequence). The CDR3 spells CASSSTGIHYEQYF. In DNA form, the CDR3 reads TGTGCCAGCAGCTCGACAGGGATCCACTACGAGCAGTACTTC.

The CDR3 sequence: CASSTSGGGPGEQFF. In DNA, the CDR3 is TGCGCCAGCTCGACTAGCGGGGGTGGCCCGGGGGAGCAGTTCTTC. The chain recombines TRBV5-1 with TRBJ2-1, with 12 bases identical to TRBD2. The CDR3 length is 15 residues. V lost 7 bases to trimming and J lost 10 bases; unmatched junction nucleotides: 12. The germline gives CDR1 SGHRS, CDR2 YFSETQ.

V usage is TRBV28 and J usage is TRBJ1-1; D may be TRBD1 (5 bases). The CDR3 length is 13 residues. The V end was cut by 5 bases, the J end by 5 bases, with 12 bases between. CDR1 MDHEN and CDR2 SYDVKM come from the germline V gene. CDR3 amino acids: CASSGQGDTEAFF. CDR3 DNA: TGTGCCAGCAGTGGACAAGGGGATACTGAAGCTTTCTTT.